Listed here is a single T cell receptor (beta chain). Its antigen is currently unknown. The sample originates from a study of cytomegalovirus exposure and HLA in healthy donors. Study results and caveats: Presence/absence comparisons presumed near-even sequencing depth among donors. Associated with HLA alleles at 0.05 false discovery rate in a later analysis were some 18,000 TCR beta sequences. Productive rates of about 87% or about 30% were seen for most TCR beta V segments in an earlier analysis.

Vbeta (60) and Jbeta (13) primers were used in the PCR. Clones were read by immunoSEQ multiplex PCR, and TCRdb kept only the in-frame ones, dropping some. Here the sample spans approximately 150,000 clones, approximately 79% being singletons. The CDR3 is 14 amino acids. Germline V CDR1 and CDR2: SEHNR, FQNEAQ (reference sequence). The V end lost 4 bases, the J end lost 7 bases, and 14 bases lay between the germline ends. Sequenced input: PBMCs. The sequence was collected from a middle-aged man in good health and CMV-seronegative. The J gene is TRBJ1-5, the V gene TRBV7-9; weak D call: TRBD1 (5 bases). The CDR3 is CASSSNRGGQPQHF. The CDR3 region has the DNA TGTGCCAGCAGCTCCAACCGGGGGGGGCAGCCCCAGCATTTT.